This TCR beta chain was obtained from a study of monozygotic twins with inflammatory bowel disease. Study-level results: IBD-affected twins scored below their healthy co-twins in TCRbeta diversity (inverse Simpson). Evidence failed to back one strong IBD-linked signal or clonotype.

TCRdb reprocessed the 5' RACE reads and keeps a single row for each CDR3 protein, giving no DNA. The specimen's table records more than 300,000 distinct CDR3 sequences. This CDR3 has 16 amino acids. Germline V lookup: CDR1 SGHAT, CDR2 FQNNGV. About this clonotype: Its cognate antigen is unknown.

From whole blood, total RNA was isolated without any sorting of T cells. Sequenced material: blood. The origin of this receptor is a human donor with ulcerative colitis or Crohn's disease, or a healthy co-twin of an affected twin (not recorded which). The V and J genes are TRBV11-2 and TRBJ2-7; TCRdb returns TRBD1, unconfirmable since there is no DNA. CDR3 region: CASSNRGTPDSYEQYF.